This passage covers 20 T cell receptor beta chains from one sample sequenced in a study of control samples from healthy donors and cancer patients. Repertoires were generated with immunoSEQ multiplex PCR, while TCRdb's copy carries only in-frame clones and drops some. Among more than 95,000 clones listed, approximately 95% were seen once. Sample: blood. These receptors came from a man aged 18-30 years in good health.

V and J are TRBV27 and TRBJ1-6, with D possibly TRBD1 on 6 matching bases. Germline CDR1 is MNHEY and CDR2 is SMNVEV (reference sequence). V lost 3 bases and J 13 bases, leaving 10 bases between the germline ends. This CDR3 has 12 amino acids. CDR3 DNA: TGTGCCAGCAGTTTGGGGGCCCAGCCCCTCCACTTT. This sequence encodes CASSLGAQPLHF.

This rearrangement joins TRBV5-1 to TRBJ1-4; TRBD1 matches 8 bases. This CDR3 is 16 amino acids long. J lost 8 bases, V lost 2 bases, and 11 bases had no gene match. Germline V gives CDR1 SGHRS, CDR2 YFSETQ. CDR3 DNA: TGCGCCAGCAGCTTAAGCCCTGACAGGGGAAACGAAAAACTGTTTTTT. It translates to CASSLSPDRGNEKLFF.

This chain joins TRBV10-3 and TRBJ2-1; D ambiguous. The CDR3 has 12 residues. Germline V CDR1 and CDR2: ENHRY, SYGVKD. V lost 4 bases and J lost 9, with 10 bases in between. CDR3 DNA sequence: TGTGCCATCAGTGCCGATCTAGGTGAGCAGTTCTTC. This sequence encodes CAISADLGEQFF.

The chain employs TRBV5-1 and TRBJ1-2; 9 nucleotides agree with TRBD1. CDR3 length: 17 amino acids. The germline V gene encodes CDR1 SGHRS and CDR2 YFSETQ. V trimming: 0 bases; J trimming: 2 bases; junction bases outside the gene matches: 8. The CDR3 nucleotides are TGCGCCAGCAGCTTGGCTAGTCGTGGACAGGGGAACTATGGCTACACCTTC. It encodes CASSLASRGQGNYGYTF.

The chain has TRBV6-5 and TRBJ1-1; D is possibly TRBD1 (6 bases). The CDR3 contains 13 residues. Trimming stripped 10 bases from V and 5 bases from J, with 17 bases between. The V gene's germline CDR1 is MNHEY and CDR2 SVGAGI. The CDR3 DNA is TGTGCCACAGGGGACCGGAGGTTTACTGAAGCTTTCTTT. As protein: CATGDRRFTEAFF.

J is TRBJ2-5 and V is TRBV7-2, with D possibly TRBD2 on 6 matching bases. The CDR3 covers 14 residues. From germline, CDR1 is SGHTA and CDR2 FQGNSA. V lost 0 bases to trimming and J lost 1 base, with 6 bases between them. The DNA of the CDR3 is TGTGCCAGCAGCTTAGCTAGCGGCCAAGAGACCCAGTACTTC. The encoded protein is CASSLASGQETQYF.

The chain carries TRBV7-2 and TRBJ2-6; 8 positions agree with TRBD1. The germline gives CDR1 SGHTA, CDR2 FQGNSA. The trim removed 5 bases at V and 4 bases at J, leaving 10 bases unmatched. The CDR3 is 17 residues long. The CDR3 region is CASSGRTGIAGANVLTF. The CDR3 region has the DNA TGTGCCAGCAGCGGGCGGACAGGGATCGCCGGGGCCAACGTCCTGACTTTC.

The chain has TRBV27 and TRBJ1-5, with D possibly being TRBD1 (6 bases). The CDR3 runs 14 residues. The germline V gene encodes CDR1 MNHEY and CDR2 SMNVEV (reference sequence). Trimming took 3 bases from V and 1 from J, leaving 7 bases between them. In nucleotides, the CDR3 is TGTGCCAGCAGTTTCAGGGGAAGCAATCAGCCCCAGCATTTT. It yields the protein CASSFRGSNQPQHF.

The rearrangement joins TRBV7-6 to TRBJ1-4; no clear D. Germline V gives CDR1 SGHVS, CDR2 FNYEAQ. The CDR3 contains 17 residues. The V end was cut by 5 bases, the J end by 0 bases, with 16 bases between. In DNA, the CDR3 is TGTGCCAGCAGCCCAGCAGGTTACAGCTCAACTAATGAAAAACTGTTTTTT. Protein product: CASSPAGYSSTNEKLFF. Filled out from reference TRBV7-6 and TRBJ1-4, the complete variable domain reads GAGVSQSPRYKVTKRGQDVALRCDPISGHVSLYWYRQALGQGPEFLTYFNYEAQQDKSGLPNDRFSAERPEGSISTLTIQRTEQRDSAMYRCASSPAGYSSTNEKLFFGSGTQLSVL.

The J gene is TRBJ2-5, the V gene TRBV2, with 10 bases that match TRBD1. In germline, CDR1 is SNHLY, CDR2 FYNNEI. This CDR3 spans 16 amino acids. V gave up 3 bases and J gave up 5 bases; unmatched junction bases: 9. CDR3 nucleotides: TGTGCCAGCAGTGATCCCAGGACAGGGGGGGAGGAGACCCAGTACTTC. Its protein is CASSDPRTGGEETQYF.

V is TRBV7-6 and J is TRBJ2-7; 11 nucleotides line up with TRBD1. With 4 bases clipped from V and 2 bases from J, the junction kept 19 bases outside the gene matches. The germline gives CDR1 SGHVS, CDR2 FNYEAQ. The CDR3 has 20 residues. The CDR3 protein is CASSSPSIPTEGQGAYEQYF. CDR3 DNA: TGTGCCAGCAGCTCCCCTAGTATTCCCACGGAGGGACAGGGGGCCTACGAGCAGTACTTC.

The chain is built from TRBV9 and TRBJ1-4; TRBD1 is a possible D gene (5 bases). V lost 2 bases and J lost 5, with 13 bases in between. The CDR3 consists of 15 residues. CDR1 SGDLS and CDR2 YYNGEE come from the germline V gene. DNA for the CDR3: TGTGCCAGCAGCGTTGGGGGAGCAGTAAATGAAAAACTGTTTTTT. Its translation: CASSVGGAVNEKLFF.

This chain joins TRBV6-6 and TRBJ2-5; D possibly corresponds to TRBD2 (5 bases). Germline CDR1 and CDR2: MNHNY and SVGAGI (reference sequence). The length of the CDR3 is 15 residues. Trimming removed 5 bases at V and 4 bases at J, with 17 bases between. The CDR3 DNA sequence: TGTGCCAGCAGTGGTTTGGTCGCCGGGATAGAGACCCAGTACTTC. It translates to CASSGLVAGIETQYF.

The CDR3 here is CASSIRGQGYNEQFF. As DNA, the CDR3 is TGTGCCAGTAGCATCCGGGGACAGGGCTACAATGAGCAGTTCTTC. This rearrangement joins TRBV19 to TRBJ2-1, with TRBD1 identical over 9 bases. After removal of 6 bases from V and 3 bases from J, the junction contained 6 bases not matched to a gene. This CDR3 contains 15 residues. From germline, CDR1 is LNHDA and CDR2 SQIVND (reference sequence). Using reference TRBV19 and TRBJ2-1 for the parts outside the CDR3, the full variable domain is DGGITQSPKYLFRKEGQNVTLSCEQNLNHDAMYWYRQDPGQGLRLIYYSQIVNDFQKGDIAEGYSVSREKKESFPLTVTSAQKNPTAFYLCASSIRGQGYNEQFFGPGTRLTVL.

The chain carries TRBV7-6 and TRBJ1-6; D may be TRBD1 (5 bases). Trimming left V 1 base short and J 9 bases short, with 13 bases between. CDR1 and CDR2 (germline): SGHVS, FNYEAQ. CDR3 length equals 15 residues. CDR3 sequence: CASSLVWDSSSPLHF. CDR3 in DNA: TGTGCCAGCAGCTTAGTCTGGGACTCAAGTTCACCCCTCCACTTT.

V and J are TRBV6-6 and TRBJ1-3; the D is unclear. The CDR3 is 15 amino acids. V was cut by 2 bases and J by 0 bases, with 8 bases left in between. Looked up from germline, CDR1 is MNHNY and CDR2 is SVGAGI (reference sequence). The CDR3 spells CASSYRAASGNTIYF. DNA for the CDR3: TGTGCCAGCAGTTACCGGGCAGCCTCTGGAAACACCATATATTTT.

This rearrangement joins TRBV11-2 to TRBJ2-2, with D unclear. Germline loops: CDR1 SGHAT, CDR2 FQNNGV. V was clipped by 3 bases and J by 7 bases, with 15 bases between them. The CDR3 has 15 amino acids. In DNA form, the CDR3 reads TGTGCCAGCAGCTTGCGGCTAGTCCTACTCGGGGAGCTGTTTTTT. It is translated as CASSLRLVLLGELFF. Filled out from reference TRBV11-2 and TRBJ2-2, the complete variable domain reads EAGVAQSPRYKIIEKRQSVAFWCNPISGHATLYWYQQILGQGPKLLIQFQNNGVVDDSQLPKDRFSAERLKGVDSTLKIQPAKLEDSAVYLCASSLRLVLLGELFFGEGSRLTVL.

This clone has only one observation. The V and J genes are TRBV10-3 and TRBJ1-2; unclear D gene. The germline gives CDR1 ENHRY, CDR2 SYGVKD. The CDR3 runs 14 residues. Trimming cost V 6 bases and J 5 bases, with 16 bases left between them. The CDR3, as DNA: TGTGCCATCAGGCGCCCGCCGGCTGAATATGGCTACACCTTC. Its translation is CAIRRPPAEYGYTF.

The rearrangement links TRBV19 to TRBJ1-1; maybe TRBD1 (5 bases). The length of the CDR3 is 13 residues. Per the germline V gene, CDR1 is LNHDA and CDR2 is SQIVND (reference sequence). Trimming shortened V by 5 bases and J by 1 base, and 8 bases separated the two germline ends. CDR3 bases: TGTGCCAGTAGTCTTACAGGGAACACTGAAGCTTTCTTT. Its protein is CASSLTGNTEAFF.

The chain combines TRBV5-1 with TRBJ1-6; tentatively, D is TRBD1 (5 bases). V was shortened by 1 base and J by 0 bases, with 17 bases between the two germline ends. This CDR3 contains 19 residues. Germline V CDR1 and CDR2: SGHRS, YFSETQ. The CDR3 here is CASSLNWTPSDSYNSPLHF. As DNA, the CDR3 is TGCGCCAGCAGCTTGAACTGGACACCTTCTGACTCCTATAATTCACCCCTCCACTTT.